A single sample gave rise to the 14 T cell receptor beta chains below, sequenced in a study of blood T cell repertoires in COVID-19. Profiled with immunoSEQ multiplex PCR; TCRdb holds only in-frame clones, not every one. The data hold 200,000 to 300,000 clones, with more than 80% observed a single time. Sequenced sample: peripheral blood. These receptors were collected from a woman between 35 and 50 years old with acute or convalescent COVID-19.

CDR3 bases: TGTGCCAGCAGCATACAGGGGTATAGCAATCAGCCCCAGCATTTT. It is translated as CASSIQGYSNQPQHF. V gene TRBV5-8 combines with J gene TRBJ1-5, with 7 bases lining up with TRBD1. The CDR3 contains 15 residues. Germline CDR1 reads SGHTS; CDR2 reads YDEGEE. J gave up 0 bases and V 4 bases, and 4 bases lay outside the gene matches.

V gene TRBV4-1 combines with J gene TRBJ1-2; 9 nucleotides align to TRBD1. Germline loops: CDR1 MGHRA, CDR2 YSYEKL. V was pared by 5 bases and J by 8 bases, with 15 bases of the junction left unmatched. The CDR3 is 16 amino acids. The CDR3 spells CASSKTTAGTGSGYTF. DNA of the CDR3: TGCGCCAGCAGCAAAACAACGGCCGGGACAGGGAGCGGCTACACCTTC.

V is TRBV6-5 and J is TRBJ1-1; 8 nucleotides align to TRBD1. Germline V gene data show CDR1 as MNHEY and CDR2 as SVGAGI. The CDR3 spans 15 residues. With 5 bases clipped from V and 6 bases from J, the junction kept 11 bases outside the gene matches. CDR3 sequence (DNA): TGTGCCAGCAGTCGCCGTCGTCAGGGGGCCCCTGAAGCTTTCTTT. It encodes CASSRRRQGAPEAFF.

This chain links TRBV7-3 with TRBJ2-3, with 7 bases aligning to TRBD2. The CDR3 is 15 amino acids. Trimming cost V 2 bases and J 5 bases; bases outside gene matches: 7. The germline V gene has CDR1 SGHTA and CDR2 FQGTGA. In nucleotides, the CDR3 is TGTGCCAGCAGCTTACTCGGACTAGACAAAGATACGCAGTATTTT. Amino acid sequence: CASSLLGLDKDTQYF.

The chain uses TRBV11-2 and TRBJ1-6; possible D gene TRBD1, 6 bases. The V end lost 3 bases, the J end lost 11 bases, and 14 bases lay between the germline ends. CDR3 length equals 14 residues. The germline V gene encodes CDR1 SGHAT and CDR2 FQNNGV. CDR3 amino acids: CASSFPGENPPLHF. CDR3 nucleotide sequence: TGTGCCAGCAGCTTTCCAGGGGAAAATCCACCCCTCCACTTT.

This rearrangement joins TRBV9 to TRBJ2-2, with D possibly being TRBD2 (6 bases). Germline V CDR1 and CDR2: SGDLS, YYNGEE. The CDR3 is 15 amino acids. V was cut by 3 bases and J by 4 bases, with 13 bases left in between. This CDR3 is CASSARLVRTGELFF. In DNA form, the CDR3 reads TGTGCCAGCAGCGCTCGACTAGTCCGCACCGGGGAGCTGTTTTTT. Supplemented by reference TRBV9 and TRBJ2-2, the full variable domain reads DSGVTQTPKHLITATGQRVTLRCSPRSGDLSVYWYQQSLDQGLQFLIQYYNGEERAKGNILERFSAQQFPDLHSELNLSSLELGDSALYFCASSARLVRTGELFFGEGSRLTVL.

The rearrangement joins TRBV10-2 to TRBJ1-2; D is possibly TRBD1 (6 bases). Trimming removed 6 bases at V and 5 bases at J, with 13 bases between. The germline V gene has CDR1 WSHSY and CDR2 SAAADI. CDR3 length equals 13 residues. CDR3 amino acids: CASRPSQGYGYTF. In DNA form, the CDR3 reads TGCGCCAGCAGGCCCTCCCAGGGGTATGGCTACACCTTC.

This chain links TRBV10-3 with TRBJ2-4; 7 bases align to TRBD2. The CDR3 spans 14 residues. J lost 8 bases, V lost 0 bases, and 4 bases had no gene match. Germline V gene data show CDR1 as ENHRY and CDR2 as SYGVKD. CDR3 residues: CAISESAGVDIQYF. CDR3 sequence (DNA): TGTGCCATCAGTGAGTCGGCGGGGGTAGACATTCAGTACTTC.

The chain recombines TRBV5-1 with TRBJ1-3; the match to TRBD1 covers 7 bases. Unmatched junction bases numbered 3, after V lost 4 bases and J lost 2 bases. In germline, CDR1 is SGHRS, CDR2 YFSETQ. The CDR3 length is 14 residues. The CDR3 protein is CASSPQGAGNTIYF. The CDR3, as DNA: TGCGCCAGCAGCCCGCAGGGGGCTGGAAACACCATATATTTT.

The chain is built from TRBV28 and TRBJ1-3; 11 nucleotides line up with TRBD1. The ends lost 8 bases at V and 2 bases at J; junction bases unmatched: 5. Per germline, CDR1 MDHEN and CDR2 SYDVKM. This CDR3 has 15 residues. The CDR3 reads CASGTGGSPGNTIYF. DNA of the CDR3: TGTGCCAGCGGGACAGGGGGAAGCCCTGGAAACACCATATATTTT.

Many counts were recorded for this clone. The germline gene is not matched at one end of the junction; a read error may be the cause. This chain connects TRBV10-3 to TRBJ1-2; 7 bases line up with TRBD1. This CDR3 has 13 amino acids. Germline V CDR1 and CDR2: ENHRY, SYGVKD. CDR3 protein: CAISGQGNFGYTF. The CDR3 region has the DNA TGTGCCATCAGTGGACAGGGAAACTTTGGCTACACCTTC.

V usage is TRBV5-1 and J usage is TRBJ1-3; D remains ambiguous. Germline CDR1 is SGHRS and CDR2 is YFSETQ. V lost 4 bases and J lost 0, with 11 bases in between. The CDR3 has 15 amino acids. The CDR3 coding sequence is TGCGCCAGCAGCCAAAATCCAGGCTCTGGAAACACCATATATTTT. It yields the protein CASSQNPGSGNTIYF. Looking up the rest from reference TRBV5-1 and TRBJ1-3 gives the full variable domain: KAGVTQTPRYLIKTRGQQVTLSCSPISGHRSVSWYQQTPGQGLQFLFEYFSETQRNKGNFPGRFSGRQFSNSRSEMNVSTLELGDSALYLCASSQNPGSGNTIYFGEGSWLTVV.

The chain recombines TRBV18 with TRBJ1-2; D call uncertain. CDR1 is KGHSH, CDR2 LQKENI, per germline. Trimming took 3 bases from V and 8 from J, leaving 10 bases between them. The CDR3 has 12 amino acids. The DNA for the CDR3 is TGTGCCAGCTCACCTCAAGATGGCGGCTACACCTTC. Amino acids: CASSPQDGGYTF.

The V and J genes are TRBV5-5 and TRBJ1-1; 7 nucleotides match TRBD1. The CDR3 contains 14 residues. V trimming: 3 bases; J trimming: 3 bases; junction bases outside the gene matches: 5. Germline V gives CDR1 SGHKS, CDR2 YYEKEE (reference sequence). The CDR3 bases are TGTGCCAGCAGCTCACACAGGGGTTACACTGAAGCTTTCTTT. It codes for CASSSHRGYTEAFF.